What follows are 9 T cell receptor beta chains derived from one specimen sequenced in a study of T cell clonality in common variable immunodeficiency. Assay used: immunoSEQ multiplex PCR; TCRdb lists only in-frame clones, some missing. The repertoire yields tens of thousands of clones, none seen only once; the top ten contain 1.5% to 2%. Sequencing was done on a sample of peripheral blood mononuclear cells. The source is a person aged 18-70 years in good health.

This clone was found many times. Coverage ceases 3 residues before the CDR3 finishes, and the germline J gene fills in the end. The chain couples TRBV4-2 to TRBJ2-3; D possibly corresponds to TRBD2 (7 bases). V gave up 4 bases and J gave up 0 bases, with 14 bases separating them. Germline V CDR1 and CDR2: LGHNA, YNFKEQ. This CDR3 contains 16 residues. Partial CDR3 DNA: TGTGCCAGCAGCCTCTGGGGGGGCCGGAGCACAGATACG. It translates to CASSLWGGRSTDT. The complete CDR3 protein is CASSLWGGRSTDTQYF.

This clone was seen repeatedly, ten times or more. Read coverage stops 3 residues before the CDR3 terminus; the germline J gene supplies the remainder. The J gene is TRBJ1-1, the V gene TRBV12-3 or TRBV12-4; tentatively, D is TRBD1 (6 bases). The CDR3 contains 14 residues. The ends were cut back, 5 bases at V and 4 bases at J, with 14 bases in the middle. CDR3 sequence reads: CASSEQGWGTEAFF. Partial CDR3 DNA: TGTGCCAGCAGTGAACAGGGATGGGGCACTGAA.

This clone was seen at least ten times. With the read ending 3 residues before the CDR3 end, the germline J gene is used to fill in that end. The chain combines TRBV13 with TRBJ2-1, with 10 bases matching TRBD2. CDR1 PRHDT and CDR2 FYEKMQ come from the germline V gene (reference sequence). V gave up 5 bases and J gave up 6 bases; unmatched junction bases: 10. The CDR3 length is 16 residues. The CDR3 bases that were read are TGTGCCAGCAGCCCATCAAGCGGGAGGGCCGTCAATGAG. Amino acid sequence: CASSPSSGRAVNE. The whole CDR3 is CASSPSSGRAVNEQFF.

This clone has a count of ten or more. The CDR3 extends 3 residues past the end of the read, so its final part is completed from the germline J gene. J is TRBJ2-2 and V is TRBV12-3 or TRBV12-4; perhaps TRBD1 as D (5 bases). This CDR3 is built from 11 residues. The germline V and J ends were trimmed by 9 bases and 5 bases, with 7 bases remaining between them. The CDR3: CASRGTGELFF. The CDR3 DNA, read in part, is TGTGCCAGTAGGGGAACCGGGGAG.

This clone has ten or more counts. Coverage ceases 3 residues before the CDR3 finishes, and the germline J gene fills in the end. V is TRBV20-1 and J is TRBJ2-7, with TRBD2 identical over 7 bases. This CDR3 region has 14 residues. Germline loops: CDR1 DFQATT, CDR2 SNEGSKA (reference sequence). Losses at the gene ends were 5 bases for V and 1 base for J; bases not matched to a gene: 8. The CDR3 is CSARLAAGSYEQYF. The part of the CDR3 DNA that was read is TGCAGTGCTCGACTAGCCGCGGGATCCTACGAG.

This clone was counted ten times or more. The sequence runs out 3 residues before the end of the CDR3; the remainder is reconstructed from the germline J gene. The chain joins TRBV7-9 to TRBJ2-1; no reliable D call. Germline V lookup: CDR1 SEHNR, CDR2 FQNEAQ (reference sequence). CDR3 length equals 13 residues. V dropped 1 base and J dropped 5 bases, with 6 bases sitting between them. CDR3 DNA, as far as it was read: TGTGCCAGCAGCTTAGTACTTGACAATGAG. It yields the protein CASSLVLDNE. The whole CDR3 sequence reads CASSLVLDNEQFF.

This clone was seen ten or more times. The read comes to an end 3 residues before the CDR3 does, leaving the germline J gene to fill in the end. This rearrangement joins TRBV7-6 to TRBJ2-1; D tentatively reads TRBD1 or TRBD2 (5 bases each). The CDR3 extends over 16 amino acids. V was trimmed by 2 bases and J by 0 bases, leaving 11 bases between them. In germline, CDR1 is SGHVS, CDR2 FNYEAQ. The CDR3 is CASSLSSGSSYNEQFF. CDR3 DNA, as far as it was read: TGTGCCAGCAGCTTAAGTTCAGGGAGCTCCTACAATGAG.

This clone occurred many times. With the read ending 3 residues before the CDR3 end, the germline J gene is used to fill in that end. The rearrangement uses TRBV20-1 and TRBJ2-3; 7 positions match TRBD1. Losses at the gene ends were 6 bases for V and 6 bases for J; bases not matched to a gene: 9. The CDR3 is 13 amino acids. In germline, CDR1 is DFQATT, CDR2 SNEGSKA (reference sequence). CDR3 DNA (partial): TGCAGTGCCGTGACAGGGCTGAGGGATACG. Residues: CSAVTGLRDT. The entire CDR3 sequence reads CSAVTGLRDTQYF.

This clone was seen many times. CDR3 loop: CASFRDINYGYTF. The DNA read from the CDR3 is TGTGCCAGCTTTCGGGACATTAACTATGGC. The rearrangement uses TRBV5-6 and TRBJ1-2; TRBD1 is a possible D gene (6 bases). Read sequence stops 3 residues before the CDR3 end, and the germline J gene provides the missing end. The CDR3 has 13 residues. Trimming took 7 bases from V and 1 from J, leaving 11 bases between them. Per the germline V gene, CDR1 is SGHDT and CDR2 is YYEEEE.